The T cell receptor (beta chain) described here comes from a study of OX40 agonist ivuxolimab in advanced cancers. Overall study context: Prior therapy, whether anti-PD-1, anti-PD-L1 or anti-CTLA-4, was allowed, and 40% had some. Of the patients, three showed partial responses, one with hepatocellular carcinoma and two with cutaneous melanoma.

Study findings and constraints: Partial responders at 0.1-3.0 mg/kg showed near-lowest clonal expansion. Doses of 0.1 to 3.0 mg/kg were accompanied by clonal expansion of CD4+ and CD8+ blood T cells by week 6.

This clone was counted a single time. What it binds is unknown. Assay: immunoSEQ multiplex PCR; the TCRdb copy retains only in-frame clones and omits some. The sample has 70,000 or so clones; roughly 80% are singletons. V trimming: 7 bases; J trimming: 5 bases; junction bases outside the gene matches: 6. This CDR3 comprises 13 residues. Germline V gene data show CDR1 as MNHNY and CDR2 as SVGAGI (reference sequence). This sample comprised CD4+ or CD8+ T cells sorted from blood, obtained in a trial of the OX40 agonist ivuxolimab. This TCR was sampled from an adult with an advanced solid tumor such as melanoma, head and neck, liver or kidney cancer. The chain has TRBV6-6 and TRBJ2-5; 8 nucleotides align to TRBD1. The CDR3 loop reads CASMQGAWETQYF. In nucleotides, the CDR3 is TGTGCCAGCATGCAGGGGGCGTGGGAGACCCAGTACTTC.